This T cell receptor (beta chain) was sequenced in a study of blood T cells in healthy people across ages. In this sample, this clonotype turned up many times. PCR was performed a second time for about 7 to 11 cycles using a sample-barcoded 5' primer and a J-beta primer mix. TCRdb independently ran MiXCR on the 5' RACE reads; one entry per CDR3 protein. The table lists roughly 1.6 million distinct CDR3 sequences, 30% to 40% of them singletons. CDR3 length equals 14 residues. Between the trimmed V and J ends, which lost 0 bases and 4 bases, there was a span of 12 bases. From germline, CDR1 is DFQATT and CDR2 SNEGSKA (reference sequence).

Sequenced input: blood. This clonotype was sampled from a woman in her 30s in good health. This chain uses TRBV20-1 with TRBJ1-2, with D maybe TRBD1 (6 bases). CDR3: CSARDATGLYGYTF. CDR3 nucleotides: TGCAGTGCTAGAGATGCAACAGGGCTCTATGGCTACACCTTC.